Each of the 20 T cell receptor beta chains below was sequenced from the same sample in a study of blood T cell repertoires in COVID-19 (dated by TCRdb to about 2020). Libraries came from the immunoSEQ multiplex PCR assay. The table was pulled from immuneACCESS by TCRdb, which kept in-frame rearrangements only. Such tables lose some clones; where checked, under half of the loss comes from unresolved V genes, and the rest has no known cause. Counted in this sample were a few hundred thousand clones; around 85% of them appeared once. The ten largest clones add up to roughly 3.4% of the sample. Input material: peripheral blood. The source is a young woman with acute or convalescent COVID-19.

In this sample, this clone turned up once. The V and J genes are TRBV7-6 and TRBJ1-3; D perhaps matches TRBD1 (6 bases). Germline CDR1 SGHVS, CDR2 FNYEAQ. V was clipped by 1 base and J by 0 bases, with 7 bases between them. The CDR3 has 15 amino acids. The CDR3 protein is CASSLGRGSGNTIYF. The CDR3 coding sequence is TGTGCCAGCAGCTTAGGCAGGGGCTCTGGAAACACCATATATTTT.

The rearrangement links TRBV5-5 to TRBJ2-3, with 12 bases that match TRBD2. The CDR3 spans 15 residues. Germline values: CDR1 SGHKS, CDR2 YYEKEE (reference sequence). The trim removed 3 bases at V and 9 bases at J, leaving 8 bases unmatched. The CDR3 region has the DNA TGTGCCAGCAGCTGGACTAGCGGGATGGGTGGGACGCAGTATTTT. Translating it yields CASSWTSGMGGTQYF.

This clone turned up a few times. The CDR3 loop reads CASSLQGFYGYTF. The CDR3 coding sequence is TGTGCCAGCAGTTTACAGGGATTCTATGGCTACACCTTC. The V and J genes are TRBV27 and TRBJ1-2; tentative D call: TRBD1 (5 bases). The CDR3 consists of 13 residues. V lost 2 bases to trimming and J lost 4 bases, with 8 bases between them. Germline values: CDR1 MNHEY, CDR2 SMNVEV (reference sequence).

The chain is built from TRBV5-1 and TRBJ2-1; D is perhaps TRBD2 (6 bases). Germline CDR1 and CDR2: SGHRS and YFSETQ. The CDR3 loop spans 16 amino acids. With 5 bases removed from V and 5 bases from J, the gap between germline ends came to 20 bases. Written as DNA, the CDR3 is TGCGCCAGCAGGCCGCCCCTAGCGAAAGTCCACAATGAGCAGTTCTTC. Translating gives CASRPPLAKVHNEQFF.

This clone was detected only once. This sequence joins TRBV5-8 and TRBJ2-1, with D perhaps TRBD1 (6 bases). The CDR3 is made up of 14 amino acids. Germline CDR1 SGHTS, CDR2 YDEGEE. Deletions cut 2 bases from V and 0 bases from J, with 6 bases between. The CDR3 bases are TGTGCCAGCAGCTTACAGGGCTCCTACAATGAGCAGTTCTTC. Translation: CASSLQGSYNEQFF.

The rearrangement joins TRBV5-1 to TRBJ2-7; no reliable D call. This CDR3 has 14 amino acids. The germline gives CDR1 SGHRS, CDR2 YFSETQ. Trimming took off 0 bases at V and 2 bases at J, with 9 bases between the two ends. CDR3 nucleotide sequence: TGCGCCAGCAGCTTGGGAGGTATCACCTACGAGCAGTACTTC. It translates to CASSLGGITYEQYF.

The chain has TRBV11-2 and TRBJ1-3; possibly TRBD1 for D (5 bases). The ends were cut back, 7 bases at V and 2 bases at J, with 9 bases in the middle. The germline V gene has CDR1 SGHAT and CDR2 FQNNGV. The CDR3 length is 13 residues. CDR3 sequence reads: CASTREPGNTIYF. The CDR3 region has the DNA TGTGCCAGCACCAGGGAACCTGGAAACACCATATATTTT.

The V call is TRBV5-1, the J call TRBJ2-5; 11 nucleotides align to TRBD2. The length of the CDR3 is 15 residues. Trimming at V came to 0 bases and at J to 3 bases, leaving 1 base not matched to a gene. The germline V gene has CDR1 SGHRS and CDR2 YFSETQ. The CDR3: CASSLGSGREETQYF. CDR3 nucleotides: TGCGCCAGCAGCTTGGGTAGCGGGAGGGAAGAGACCCAGTACTTC.

The CDR3: CATSTSTGGGYSNQPQHF. The CDR3, as DNA: TGTGCCACCAGCACCTCTACAGGGGGAGGGTATAGCAATCAGCCCCAGCATTTT. This chain uses TRBV15 with TRBJ1-5; 8 bases are shared with TRBD1. The CDR3 runs to 18 residues. Germline assignment: CDR1 LNHNV and CDR2 YYDKDF (reference sequence). The ends lost 4 bases at V and 0 bases at J; junction bases unmatched: 11.

The rearrangement uses TRBV6-5 and TRBJ1-2; tentatively, D is TRBD1 (6 bases). V lost 6 bases, J lost 2 bases, and 16 bases lay in between. CDR1 is MNHEY, CDR2 SVGAGI, per germline. The CDR3 has 15 residues. CDR3 coding DNA: TGTGCCAGCAGCCTTACTACAGGGATAAACTATGGCTACACCTTC. Its protein product is CASSLTTGINYGYTF.

This chain connects TRBV25-1 to TRBJ2-7, with D maybe TRBD2 (5 bases). V was trimmed by 0 bases and J by 3 bases, leaving 12 bases between them. Germline CDR1 MGHDK, CDR2 SYGVNS. The length of the CDR3 is 15 residues. The CDR3 here is CASSEYLDSLYEQYF. The CDR3 coding sequence is TGTGCCAGCAGTGAATATTTGGACTCCCTCTACGAGCAGTACTTC.

J is TRBJ1-2 and V is TRBV7-9; D is possibly TRBD1 (5 bases). V lost 5 bases and J 0 bases, leaving 10 bases between the germline ends. This CDR3 region has 14 residues. The germline V gene encodes CDR1 SEHNR and CDR2 FQNEAQ (reference sequence). CDR3 in DNA: TGTGCCAGCAGCCTAGACAGTTCTAACTATGGCTACACCTTC. Translated, it gives CASSLDSSNYGYTF.

The J gene is TRBJ1-1, the V gene TRBV5-4; 7 nucleotides line up with TRBD1. Trimming took 5 bases from V and 4 from J; bases not matched to a gene: 8. The CDR3 sequence is 14 residues long. Per germline, CDR1 SGHNT and CDR2 YYREEE (reference sequence). The CDR3 spells CASRGAGGSTEAFF. The DNA for the CDR3 is TGTGCCAGCAGAGGGGCAGGGGGGTCCACTGAAGCTTTCTTT.

As DNA, the CDR3 is TGTGCCAGCAGTTTGGGGTCGCGGGCGGGATCCTACAATGAGCAGTTCTTC. It encodes CASSLGSRAGSYNEQFF. This sequence joins TRBV27 and TRBJ2-1; weak D call: TRBD2 (6 bases). CDR1 MNHEY and CDR2 SMNVEV come from the germline V gene (reference sequence). The V gene lost 3 bases and the J gene lost 1 base, with 16 bases spanning the gap. This CDR3 comprises 17 residues.

This sequence joins TRBV6-5 and TRBJ1-2; TRBD1 agrees at 7 bases. V shed 7 bases, J shed 7 bases, and the junction held 9 bases outside the gene matches. The CDR3 extends over 13 amino acids. Germline V CDR1 and CDR2: MNHEY, SVGAGI. This chain's CDR3 is CASTSQGVIGYTF. The CDR3 DNA is TGTGCCAGCACTTCTCAGGGGGTAATTGGCTACACCTTC.

The gene calls are TRBV5-1 and TRBJ2-5; D call uncertain. V gave up 7 bases and J gave up 5 bases, with 15 bases separating them. CDR3 length equals 13 residues. Germline CDR1 SGHRS, CDR2 YFSETQ. CDR3 in amino acids: CASHDSHGETQYF. DNA of the CDR3: TGCGCCAGCCATGACTCCCACGGGGAGACCCAGTACTTC.

To note about this clone: Other DNA sequences in the same sample also yield this CDR3. The rearrangement joins TRBV5-1 to TRBJ1-2; 7 bases match TRBD1. The germline gives CDR1 SGHRS, CDR2 YFSETQ. The CDR3 covers 14 residues. After removal of 4 bases from V and 0 bases from J, the junction contained 3 bases not matched to a gene. CDR3 nucleotide sequence: TGCGCCAGCAGCCCCGACAGGGCTAACTATGGCTACACCTTC. Residues: CASSPDRANYGYTF.

DNA of the CDR3: TGTGCCAGCAGCCTTAATAGCAATCAGCCCCAGCATTTT. It translates to CASSLNSNQPQHF. The rearrangement joins TRBV3-1 (or the pseudogene TRBV3-2) to TRBJ1-5; the D is unclear. Looked up from germline, CDR1 is LGHDT and CDR2 is YNNKEL (reference sequence). This CDR3 contains 13 residues. Deletions cut 4 bases from V and 0 bases from J, with 4 bases between.

This chain links TRBV7-2 with TRBJ1-2, with TRBD1 identical over 9 bases. Trimming cost V 5 bases and J 4 bases; bases outside gene matches: 17. This CDR3 comprises 18 residues. Per the germline V gene, CDR1 is SGHTA and CDR2 is FQGNSA. In DNA, the CDR3 is TGTGCCAGCAGCCCCCTGCCCAGAGGGACAGGGAAGCTCTATGGCTACACCTTC. The encoded protein is CASSPLPRGTGKLYGYTF.

The rearrangement uses TRBV5-4 and TRBJ2-3; possible D gene TRBD2, 5 bases. V lost 0 bases, J lost 2 bases, and 13 bases lay in between. Germline lookup yields CDR1 SGHNT and CDR2 YYREEE (reference sequence). This CDR3 contains 16 residues. CDR3 bases: TGTGCCAGCAGCTTGGAGGCGGGTAGCATCACAGATACGCAGTATTTT. Its protein is CASSLEAGSITDTQYF.